This TCR beta chain was retrieved from a study of regulatory T cells in long-lasting Graves disease. Time point in this sample: newly diagnosed GD, antithyroid drugs for less than 3 months. PBMC RNA was the source of the TCR library. Overall study findings and caveats: Newly diagnosed disease favored TRBV20-1 and TRBJ2-1 over persistent disease. Persistent patients shared more public clonotypes (approximately 2,700) than newly diagnosed patients (about 940).

In its sample, this clonotype was seen many times. Its antigen is currently unknown. Arm-PCR of CDR3 regions and iRepertoire HTBI primers were used to build TCR beta libraries. TCRdb recomputed calls from the multiplex PCR reads with MiXCR, one row per CDR3 protein. The table lists under 300,000 distinct CDR3 sequences, around 20% of them singletons. The CDR3 sequence is 12 residues long. Looked up from germline, CDR1 is MNHNS and CDR2 is SASEGT. The V gene lost 11 bases and the J gene lost 3 bases, with 13 bases spanning the gap. The sequencing here drew on peripheral blood mononuclear cells (PBMCs), taken at new diagnosis, from a patient treated with antithyroid drugs. This rearrangement joins TRBV6-1 to TRBJ2-5; D might be TRBD1 (6 bases). The TCR sequence derives from a female donor with Graves disease. The CDR3 reads CAWGSGEETQYF. CDR3 bases: TGTGCCTGGGGCTCAGGGGAAGAGACCCAGTACTTC.